These 24 T cell receptor beta chains share one sample of origin, sequenced in a study of blood T cell repertoires in COVID-19. The table came from immunoSEQ multiplex PCR; TCRdb's copy has only in-frame clones and leaves some out. The data show under 300,000 clones, roughly 91% seen once. Sequenced input: peripheral blood. Source of these receptors: a woman aged 40 to 55 who had recovered from COVID-19.

This sequence joins TRBV27 and TRBJ1-3; 10 bases are a match to TRBD1. Germline loops: CDR1 MNHEY, CDR2 SMNVEV (reference sequence). After removal of 11 bases from V and 3 bases from J, the junction contained 28 bases not matched to a gene. The CDR3 is 21 amino acids. CDR3 sequence reads: CAGPPTRPDDRGPSYGNTIYF. The CDR3 bases are TGTGCCGGACCGCCAACCCGTCCGGATGACAGGGGGCCGAGCTATGGAAACACCATATATTTT.

The gene calls are TRBV29-1 and TRBJ2-3; 10 nucleotides align to TRBD2. This CDR3 has 20 residues. The V gene end was trimmed by 4 bases and the J gene end by 0 bases; junction bases not matched to a gene: 19. Germline V CDR1 and CDR2: SQVTM, ANQGSEA. CDR3 region: CSVVGRVGPSGSWSTDTQYF. Here the CDR3 DNA reads TGCAGCGTTGTGGGGAGGGTAGGACCTAGCGGGAGTTGGAGCACAGATACGCAGTATTTT.

In regard to this clone: One end of the junction is discordant with germline, which a read error may explain. For the CDR3, the DNA is TGTGCCAGCAGTCGGACTAGCGGGAGTAGAATCTTC. Translation gives CASSRTSGSRIF. The chain couples TRBV2 to TRBJ2-1; TRBD2 agrees at 13 bases. Germline-derived CDR1 and CDR2 are SNHLY and FYNNEI. The CDR3 contains 12 residues.

V gene TRBV4-3 combines with J gene TRBJ1-6, with 9 bases matching TRBD1. The CDR3 has 14 amino acids. CDR1 LGHNA and CDR2 YSLEER come from the germline V gene. The V and J ends lost 4 bases and 9 bases, in that order; junction bases with no gene match: 4. The DNA of the CDR3 is TGCGCCAGCAGCCGGGACAGGGTTCTTTCACCCCTCCACTTT. Protein sequence: CASSRDRVLSPLHF.

The V gene is TRBV19, the J gene TRBJ2-3; 9 bases are a match to TRBD2. CDR1 LNHDA and CDR2 SQIVND come from the germline V gene (reference sequence). The CDR3 sequence is 16 residues long. Unmatched junction bases numbered 9, after V lost 6 bases and J lost 2 bases. CDR3 DNA sequence: TGTGCCAGTAGCGCCCTGACTAGCGGCTACACAGATACGCAGTATTTT. Translation: CASSALTSGYTDTQYF.

The rearrangement uses TRBV7-3 and TRBJ2-7, with 8 nucleotides matching TRBD2. This CDR3 spans 13 amino acids. Trimming at V came to 5 bases and at J to 7 bases, leaving 7 bases not matched to a gene. CDR1 is SGHTA, CDR2 FQGTGA, per germline. This CDR3 is CASSPGPGGEQYF. The CDR3 DNA reads TGTGCCAGCAGCCCCGGACCGGGGGGGGAGCAGTACTTC. The full variable domain, in which reference TRBV7-3 and TRBJ2-7 provide the parts outside the CDR3, is GAGVSQTPSNKVTEKGKYVELRCDPISGHTALYWYRQSLGQGPEFLIYFQGTGAADDSGLPNDRFFAVRPEGSVSTLKIQRTERGDSAVYLCASSPGPGGEQYFGPGTRLTVT.

V is TRBV12-3 or TRBV12-4 and J is TRBJ2-1; 8 nucleotides line up with TRBD1. CDR3 length equals 13 residues. V dropped 6 bases and J dropped 4; count of bases not matched to a gene: 2. DNA of the CDR3: TGTGCCAGCAGGACAGGGGAATACAATGAGCAGTTCTTC. Protein: CASRTGEYNEQFF.

The rearrangement uses TRBV14 and TRBJ2-3; D might be TRBD2 (5 bases). Per the germline V gene, CDR1 is SGHDN and CDR2 is FVKESK. V was pared by 4 bases and J by 1 base, with 12 bases between. The CDR3 has 15 amino acids. CDR3 nucleotide sequence: TGTGCCAGCAGCCGTTGGACTGCCGGCACAGATACGCAGTATTTT. This encodes CASSRWTAGTDTQYF.

This clone was observed a few times. The chain couples TRBV27 to TRBJ1-6; 7 positions agree with TRBD1. Per germline, CDR1 MNHEY and CDR2 SMNVEV (reference sequence). V gave up 5 bases and J gave up 13 bases; unmatched junction bases: 8. CDR3 size: 13 residues. The CDR3 sequence: CASSIGQVRPLHF. DNA of the CDR3: TGTGCCAGCAGTATAGGACAGGTGCGTCCCCTCCACTTT.

This clone was observed a handful of times. The DNA of the CDR3 is TGTGCCAGCAGCCCAGAACCCTGGGGGGGCCGAAATCAGCCCCAGCATTTT. Translated: CASSPEPWGGRNQPQHF. This chain connects TRBV7-9 to TRBJ1-5, with a weak D call TRBD1 (6 bases). The germline V gene encodes CDR1 SEHNR and CDR2 FQNEAQ (reference sequence). The CDR3 extends over 17 amino acids. Deletions cut 5 bases from V and 4 bases from J, with 21 bases between.

This clone appeared a single time. This rearrangement joins TRBV19 to TRBJ1-1; tentative D call: TRBD1 (5 bases). CDR1 and CDR2 (germline): LNHDA, SQIVND (reference sequence). The CDR3 spans 15 residues. V lost 4 bases and J lost 3, with 15 bases in between. CDR3 in amino acids: CASSTPGGADTEAFF. In DNA form, the CDR3 reads TGTGCCAGTAGTACCCCGGGAGGGGCAGACACTGAAGCTTTCTTT.

The chain recombines TRBV30 with TRBJ2-7, with 11 bases fitting TRBD2. The CDR3 runs 14 residues. The junction had 10 bases not matched to a gene; V was cut back by 3 bases and J by 9 bases. Germline CDR1 GTSNPN, CDR2 SVGIG (reference sequence). This CDR3 reads CAWSLSGRAVGQYF. The CDR3 region has the DNA TGTGCCTGGAGCCTTAGCGGGAGGGCCGTGGGGCAGTACTTC.

The rearrangement uses TRBV5-4 and TRBJ2-1; D possibly corresponds to TRBD1 (6 bases). This CDR3 is built from 18 residues. Trimming removed 4 bases at V and 9 bases at J, with 29 bases between. Germline V gene data show CDR1 as SGHNT and CDR2 as YYREEE (reference sequence). The CDR3 here is CASSPQSRGWGPGGEQFF. Here the CDR3 DNA reads TGTGCCAGCAGCCCCCAAAGTAGGGGGTGGGGTCCTGGGGGTGAGCAGTTCTTC.

The rearrangement joins TRBV19 to TRBJ1-2; D call uncertain. V lost 2 bases, J lost 0 bases, and 10 bases lay in between. The CDR3 is made up of 15 amino acids. Germline lookup yields CDR1 LNHDA and CDR2 SQIVND (reference sequence). The CDR3 DNA sequence: TGTGCCAGTAGTATAAAATCAGGTTCTAACTATGGCTACACCTTC. Its protein product is CASSIKSGSNYGYTF.

The rearrangement uses TRBV24-1 and TRBJ2-7; TRBD1 matches at 8 bases. The germline V gene encodes CDR1 KGHDR and CDR2 SFDVKD. The CDR3 extends over 13 amino acids. V gave up 4 bases and J gave up 7 bases; unmatched junction bases: 5. CDR3 in amino acids: CATSDPGQAEQYF. The CDR3 DNA follows: TGTGCCACCAGTGACCCGGGACAGGCGGAGCAGTACTTC.

The CDR3 DNA is TGTGCCACCAGTGATTGGGGCGGGAGGGCCGATACGCAGTATTTT. Translation: CATSDWGGRADTQYF. The chain joins TRBV24-1 to TRBJ2-3; 9 bases are a match to TRBD2. With 2 bases clipped from V and 6 bases from J, the junction kept 5 bases outside the gene matches. This CDR3 comprises 15 residues. Germline V gene data show CDR1 as KGHDR and CDR2 as SFDVKD.

The chain uses TRBV27 and TRBJ2-3; D might be TRBD1 (5 bases). Germline loops: CDR1 MNHEY, CDR2 SMNVEV (reference sequence). V was pared by 2 bases and J by 5 bases, with 17 bases between. The CDR3 contains 16 residues. In nucleotides, the CDR3 is TGTGCCAGCAGTTTAGGGGCAGGAAGGTATGGAGATACGCAGTATTTT. Translated: CASSLGAGRYGDTQYF.

The chain couples TRBV5-6 to TRBJ2-7, with D hard to call. CDR1 is SGHDT and CDR2 is YYEEEE in the germline V gene. Trimming took 4 bases from V and 2 from J, leaving 4 bases between them. The CDR3 totals 11 residues. The CDR3 loop is CASSGPYEQYF. The CDR3 nucleotides are TGTGCCAGCAGCGGGCCCTACGAGCAGTACTTC.

V and J are TRBV12-3 or TRBV12-4 and TRBJ1-4; maybe TRBD1 (5 bases). The V end was cut by 6 bases, the J end by 5 bases, with 10 bases between. The CDR3 runs to 13 residues. The CDR3 bases are TGTGCCAGCAGATCAACAGGAAATGAAAAACTGTTTTTT. Its translation is CASRSTGNEKLFF.

The genes are TRBV4-3 and TRBJ2-3; perhaps TRBD2 as D (7 bases). The CDR3 consists of 18 residues. Germline-derived CDR1 and CDR2 are LGHNA and YSLEER. V was cut by 0 bases and J by 6 bases, with 22 bases left in between. The CDR3 loop is CASSQDPRGPGSPDTQYF. In DNA form, the CDR3 reads TGCGCCAGCAGCCAAGATCCGCGGGGGCCGGGATCCCCGGATACGCAGTATTTT.

The chain uses TRBV7-6 and TRBJ1-5; 7 nucleotides match TRBD1. Trimming removed 5 bases from V and 2 bases from J; junction bases left unmatched: 3. The CDR3 is 14 residues long. Germline assignment: CDR1 SGHVS and CDR2 FNYEAQ. The CDR3 protein is CASSRDSRNQPQHF. In DNA form, the CDR3 reads TGTGCCAGCAGCCGGGACAGCCGCAATCAGCCCCAGCATTTT.

The count of this clone is one. The V gene is TRBV6-5, the J gene TRBJ1-1; 9 positions agree with TRBD1. Germline CDR1 is MNHEY and CDR2 is SVGAGI. The CDR3 is 14 amino acids. V lost 6 bases and J lost 5; bases outside the gene matches: 7. As DNA, the CDR3 is TGTGCCAGCAGAGGACAGGGGTGGGGGACTGAAGCTTTCTTT. It encodes CASRGQGWGTEAFF.

The rearrangement uses TRBV6-4 and TRBJ1-2, with no clear D. The CDR3 is 14 residues long. From germline, CDR1 is MRHNA and CDR2 SNTAGT. V lost 0 bases to trimming and J lost 1 base, with 6 bases between them. The CDR3 protein is CASSDSGSNYGYTF. DNA for the CDR3: TGTGCCAGCAGTGACTCGGGCAGTAACTATGGCTACACCTTC.

The chain has TRBV28 and TRBJ2-1, with D maybe TRBD2 (6 bases). Germline lookup yields CDR1 MDHEN and CDR2 SYDVKM. V lost 4 bases to trimming and J lost 3 bases, with 10 bases between them. This CDR3 is 14 amino acids long. The DNA for the CDR3 is TGTGCCAGCAGTTCGGGGGACCACTACAATGAGCAGTTCTTC. This codes for CASSSGDHYNEQFF.